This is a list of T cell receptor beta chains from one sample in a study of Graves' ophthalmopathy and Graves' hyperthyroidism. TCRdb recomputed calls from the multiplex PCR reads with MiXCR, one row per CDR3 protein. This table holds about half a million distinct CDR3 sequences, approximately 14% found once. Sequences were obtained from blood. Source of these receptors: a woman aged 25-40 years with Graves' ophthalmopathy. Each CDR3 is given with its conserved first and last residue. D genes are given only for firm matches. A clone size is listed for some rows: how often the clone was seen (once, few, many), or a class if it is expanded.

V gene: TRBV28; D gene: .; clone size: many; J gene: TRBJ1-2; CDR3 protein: CASRPGTSNYGYTF; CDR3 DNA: TGTGCCAGCCGACCCGGGACGTCAAACTATGGCTACACCTTC
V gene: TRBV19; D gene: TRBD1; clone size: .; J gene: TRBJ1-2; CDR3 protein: CASSLPGGYDYGYTF; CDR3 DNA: TGTGCCAGTAGTCTTCCAGGGGGCTATGACTATGGCTACACCTTC
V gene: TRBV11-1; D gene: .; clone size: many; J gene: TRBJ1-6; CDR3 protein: CASSFRGNNSPLHF; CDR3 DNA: TGTGCCAGCAGCTTTCGGGGGAATAATTCACCCCTCCACTTT
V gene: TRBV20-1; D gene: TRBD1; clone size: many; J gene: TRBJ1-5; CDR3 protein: CSAAGTGDSSQPQHF; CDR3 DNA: TGCAGTGCGGCCGGGACAGGGGACTCTTCTCAGCCCCAGCATTTT
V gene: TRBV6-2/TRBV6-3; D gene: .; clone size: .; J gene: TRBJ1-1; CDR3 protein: CASSKFGSRTNTEAFF; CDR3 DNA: TGTGCCAGCAGCAAATTTGGATCCAGGACAAACACTGAAGCTTTCTTT
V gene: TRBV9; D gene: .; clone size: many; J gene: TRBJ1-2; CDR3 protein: CASSVESAYGYTF; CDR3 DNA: TGTGCCAGCAGCGTAGAGTCCGCCTATGGCTACACCTTC
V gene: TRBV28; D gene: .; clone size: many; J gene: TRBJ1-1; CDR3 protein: CASSILQGRATEAFF; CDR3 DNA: TGTGCCAGTTCTATCCTTCAGGGTAGGGCCACTGAAGCTTTCTTT
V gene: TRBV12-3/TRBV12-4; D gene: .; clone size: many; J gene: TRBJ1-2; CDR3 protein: CASTFSGVKGYTF; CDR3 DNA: TGTGCCAGCACCTTCTCAGGGGTTAAAGGCTACACCTTC
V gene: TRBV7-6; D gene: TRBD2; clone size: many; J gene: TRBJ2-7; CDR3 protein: CASSPARGTSGTYEQYF; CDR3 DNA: TGTGCCAGCAGCCCCGCGCGTGGGACTAGCGGGACCTACGAGCAGTACTTC
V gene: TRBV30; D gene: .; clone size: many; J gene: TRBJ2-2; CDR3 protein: CACLTGSVTGELFF; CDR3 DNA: TGTGCCTGTCTAACAGGGTCGGTCACCGGGGAGCTGTTTTTT
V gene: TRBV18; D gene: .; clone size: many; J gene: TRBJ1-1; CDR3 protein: CASSLLTEPMNTEAFF; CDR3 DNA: TGTGCCAGCTCACTTCTTACCGAGCCCATGAACACTGAAGCTTTCTTT
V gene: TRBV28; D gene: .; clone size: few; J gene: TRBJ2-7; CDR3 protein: CASSLLMWELADRTYEQYF; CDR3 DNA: TGTGCCAGCAGTTTATTGATGTGGGAGCTAGCGGACAGAACCTACGAGCAGTACTTC
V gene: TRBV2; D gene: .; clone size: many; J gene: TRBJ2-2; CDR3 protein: CASRAGKNTGELFF; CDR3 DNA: TGTGCCAGCAGGGCCGGGAAGAACACCGGGGAGCTGTTTTTT
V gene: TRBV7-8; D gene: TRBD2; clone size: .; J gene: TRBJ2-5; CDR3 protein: CASSFPGLAGETQYF; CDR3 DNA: TGTGCCAGCAGCTTCCCGGGACTAGCGGGAGAGACCCAGTACTTC
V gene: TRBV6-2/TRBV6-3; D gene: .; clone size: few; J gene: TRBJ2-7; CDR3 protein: CASASFYEQYF; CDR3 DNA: TGTGCCAGCGCCTCCTTCTACGAGCAGTACTTC
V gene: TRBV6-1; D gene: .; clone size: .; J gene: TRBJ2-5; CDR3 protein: CASSGRVQQETQYF; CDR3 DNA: TGTGCCAGCAGTGGAAGGGTACAGCAAGAGACCCAGTACTTC
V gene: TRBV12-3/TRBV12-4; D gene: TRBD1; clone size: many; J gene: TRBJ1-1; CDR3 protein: CASSLSGGRESTEAFF; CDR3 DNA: TGTGCCAGCAGTTTATCAGGGGGCAGGGAGAGCACTGAAGCTTTCTTT
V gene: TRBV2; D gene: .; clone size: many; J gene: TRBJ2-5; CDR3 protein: CASSSVQETQYF; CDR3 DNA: TGTGCCAGCAGTTCGGTCCAAGAGACCCAGTACTTC
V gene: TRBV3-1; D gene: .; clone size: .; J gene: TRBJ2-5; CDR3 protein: CASSHSEGETQYF; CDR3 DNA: TGTGCCAGCAGCCATAGTGAGGGAGAGACCCAGTACTTC
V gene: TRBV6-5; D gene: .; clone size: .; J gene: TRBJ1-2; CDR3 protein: CASSYSTGSAGNYGYTF; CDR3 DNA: TGTGCCAGCAGTTACTCGACCGGCAGCGCGGGTAACTATGGCTACACCTTC
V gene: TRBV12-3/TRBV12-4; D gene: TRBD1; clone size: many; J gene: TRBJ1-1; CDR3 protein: CASSLDRTGGSEAFF; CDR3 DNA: TGTGCCAGCAGTTTGGACCGGACAGGAGGGTCTGAAGCTTTCTTT
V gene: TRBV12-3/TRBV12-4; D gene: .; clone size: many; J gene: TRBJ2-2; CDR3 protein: CASSTGQITGELFF; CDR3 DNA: TGTGCCAGCAGCACGGGACAAATCACCGGGGAGCTGTTTTTT
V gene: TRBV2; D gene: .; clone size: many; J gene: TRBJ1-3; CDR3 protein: CASRRGGGPSGNTIYF; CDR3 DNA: TGTGCCAGCAGGAGGGGAGGGGGTCCCTCTGGAAACACCATATATTTT
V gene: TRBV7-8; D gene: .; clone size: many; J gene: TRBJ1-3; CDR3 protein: CASSLETSSGNTIYF; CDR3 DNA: TGTGCCAGCAGCTTAGAAACGAGCTCTGGAAACACCATATATTTT
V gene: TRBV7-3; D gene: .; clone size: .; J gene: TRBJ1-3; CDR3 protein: CANSLSGGAGNTIYF; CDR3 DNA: TGTGCCAACAGCTTAAGTGGGGGGGCTGGAAACACCATATATTTT
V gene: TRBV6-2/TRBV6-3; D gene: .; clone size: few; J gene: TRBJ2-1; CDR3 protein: CASSYSDNNEQFF; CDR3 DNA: TGTGCCAGCAGTTACAGTGACAACAATGAGCAGTTCTTC
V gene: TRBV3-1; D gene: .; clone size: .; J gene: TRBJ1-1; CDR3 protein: CASSPFSGENTEAFF; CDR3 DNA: TGTGCCAGCAGCCCATTTTCGGGCGAGAACACTGAAGCTTTCTTT
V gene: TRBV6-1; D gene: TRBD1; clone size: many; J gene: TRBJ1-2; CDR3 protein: CASSPGTGNKAYGYTF; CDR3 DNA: TGTGCCAGCAGCCCGGGGACAGGGAATAAGGCCTATGGCTACACCTTC
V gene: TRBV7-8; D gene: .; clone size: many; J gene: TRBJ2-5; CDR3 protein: CASSPTQETQYF; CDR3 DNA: TGTGCCAGCAGCCCCACTCAAGAGACCCAGTACTTC
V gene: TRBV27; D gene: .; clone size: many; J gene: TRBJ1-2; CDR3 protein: CASSSLGLERNYGYTF; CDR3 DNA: TGTGCCAGCAGTTCCCTCGGTCTCGAAAGGAACTATGGCTACACCTTC
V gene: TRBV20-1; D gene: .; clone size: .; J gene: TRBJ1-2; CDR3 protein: CSARLDSNYGYTF; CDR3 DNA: TGCAGTGCCCGCCTGGACAGCAACTATGGCTACACCTTC
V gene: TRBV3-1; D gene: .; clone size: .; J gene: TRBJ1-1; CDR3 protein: CASSQDGGVRFYTEAFF; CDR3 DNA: TGTGCCAGCAGCCAAGATGGGGGCGTCAGATTCTACACTGAAGCTTTCTTT
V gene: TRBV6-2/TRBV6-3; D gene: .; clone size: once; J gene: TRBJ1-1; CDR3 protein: CASSSPQGNTEAFF; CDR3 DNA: TGTGCCAGCAGTAGCCCCCAGGGGAACACTGAAGCTTTCTTT
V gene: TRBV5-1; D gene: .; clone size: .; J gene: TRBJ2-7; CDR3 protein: CASSLPGLRNYDQYF; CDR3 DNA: TGCGCCAGCAGCTTACCCGGGCTCCGAAACTACGATCAGTACTTC
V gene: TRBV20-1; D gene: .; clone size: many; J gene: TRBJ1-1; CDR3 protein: CSALQGPNTEAFF; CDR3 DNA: TGCAGTGCCCTCCAGGGGCCGAACACTGAAGCTTTCTTT
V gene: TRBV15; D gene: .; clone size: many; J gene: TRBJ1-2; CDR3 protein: CATSRGGIYGYTF; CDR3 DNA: TGTGCCACCAGCAGAGGGGGTATCTATGGCTACACCTTC
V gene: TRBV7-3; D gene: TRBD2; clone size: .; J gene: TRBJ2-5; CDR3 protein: CASSVTSGGAAETQYF; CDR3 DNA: TGTGCCAGCAGCGTGACTAGCGGGGGGGCTGCAGAGACCCAGTACTTC
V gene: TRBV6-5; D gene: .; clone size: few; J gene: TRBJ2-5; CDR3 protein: CASSYNGGEETQYF; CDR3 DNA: TGTGCCAGCAGTTACAACGGTGGGGAAGAGACCCAGTACTTC
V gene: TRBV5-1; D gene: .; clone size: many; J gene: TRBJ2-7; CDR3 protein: CASRPGASYEQYF; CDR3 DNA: TGCGCCAGCAGACCCGGAGCTTCCTACGAGCAGTACTTC
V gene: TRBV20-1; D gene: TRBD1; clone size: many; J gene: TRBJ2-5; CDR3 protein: CSARGQGAQETQYF; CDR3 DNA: TGCAGTGCTAGAGGTCAGGGGGCACAAGAGACCCAGTACTTC
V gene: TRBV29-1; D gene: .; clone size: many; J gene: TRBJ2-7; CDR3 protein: CSACGDSYEQYF; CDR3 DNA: TGCAGCGCCTGTGGAGACTCCTACGAGCAGTACTTC
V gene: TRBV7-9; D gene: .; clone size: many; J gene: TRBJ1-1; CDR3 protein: CASSLESTRRGEAFF; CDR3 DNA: TGTGCCAGCAGCTTAGAATCCACGAGAAGGGGAGAAGCTTTCTTT
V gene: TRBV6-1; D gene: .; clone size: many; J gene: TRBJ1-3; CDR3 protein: CASSGGVTSGNTIYF; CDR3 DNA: TGTGCCAGCAGTGGAGGAGTTACTTCTGGAAACACCATATATTTT
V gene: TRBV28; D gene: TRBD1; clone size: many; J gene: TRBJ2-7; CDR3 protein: CASSAPGQGLEQYF; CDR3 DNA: TGTGCCAGCAGTGCCCCGGGACAGGGGCTCGAGCAGTACTTC
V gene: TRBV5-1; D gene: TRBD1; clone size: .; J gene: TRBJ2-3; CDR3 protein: CASSGQGPSRTDTQYF; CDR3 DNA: TGCGCCAGCAGCGGACAGGGACCGTCGCGGACAGATACGCAGTATTTT
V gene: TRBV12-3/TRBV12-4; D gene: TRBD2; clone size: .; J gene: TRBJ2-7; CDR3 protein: CASSLTSGKTYEQYF; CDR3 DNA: TGTGCCAGCAGTTTAACTAGCGGGAAAACCTACGAGCAGTACTTC
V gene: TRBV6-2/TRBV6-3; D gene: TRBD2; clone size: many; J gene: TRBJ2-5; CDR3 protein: CASRLGTSGAQETQYF; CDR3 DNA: TGTGCCAGCAGACTTGGGACTAGCGGAGCCCAAGAGACCCAGTACTTC
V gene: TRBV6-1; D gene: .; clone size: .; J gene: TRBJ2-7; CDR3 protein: CASGDGTSYEQYF; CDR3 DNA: TGTGCCAGCGGGGACGGAACCTCCTACGAGCAGTACTTC
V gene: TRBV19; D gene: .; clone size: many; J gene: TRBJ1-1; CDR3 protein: CASSPSPGTTNTEAFF; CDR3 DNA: TGTGCCAGTAGTCCTTCACCCGGGACAACGAACACTGAAGCTTTCTTT
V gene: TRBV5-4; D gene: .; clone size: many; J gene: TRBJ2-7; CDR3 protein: CASSLGTGPPYEQYF; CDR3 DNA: TGTGCCAGCAGCTTGGGTACGGGGCCACCCTACGAGCAGTACTTC
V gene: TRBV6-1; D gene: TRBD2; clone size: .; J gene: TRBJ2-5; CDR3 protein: CASSVAGGAETQYF; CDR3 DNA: TGTGCCAGCAGTGTTGCGGGGGGCGCCGAGACCCAGTACTTC
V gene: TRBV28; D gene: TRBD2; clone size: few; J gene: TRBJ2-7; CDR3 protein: CASMVAGRILDEQYF; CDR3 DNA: TGTGCCAGCATGGTAGCGGGGCGCATTTTGGATGAGCAGTACTTC
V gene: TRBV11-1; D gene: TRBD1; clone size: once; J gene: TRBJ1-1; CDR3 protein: CASSPSWTGAGSTEAFF; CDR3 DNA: TGTGCCAGCAGCCCTAGTTGGACAGGGGCGGGCAGCACTGAAGCTTTCTTT
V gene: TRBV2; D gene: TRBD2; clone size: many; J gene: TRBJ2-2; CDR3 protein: CASSYRGLAGKNTGELFF; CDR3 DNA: TGTGCCAGCAGTTACCGGGGACTAGCGGGGAAGAACACCGGGGAGCTGTTTTTT
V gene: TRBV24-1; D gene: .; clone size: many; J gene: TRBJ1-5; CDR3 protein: CATSDSQGSNQPQHF; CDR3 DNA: TGTGCCACCAGTGATTCCCAGGGTTCTAACCAGCCCCAGCATTTT
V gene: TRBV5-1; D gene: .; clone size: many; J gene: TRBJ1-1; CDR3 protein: CASSFTELNTEAFF; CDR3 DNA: TGCGCCAGCAGCTTTACAGAATTGAACACTGAAGCTTTCTTT
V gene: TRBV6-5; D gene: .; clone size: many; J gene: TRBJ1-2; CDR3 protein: CASSYPGEGGNYGYTF; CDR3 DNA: TGTGCCAGCAGTTACCCCGGTGAGGGGGGAAACTATGGCTACACCTTC